Presented here are 10 T cell receptor beta chains from one specimen sequenced in a study of T cell repertoires in cytomegalovirus infection. TCRdb ran MiXCR on the reads and lists one entry per CDR3 protein. Here the sample spans 450,000 to 600,000 distinct CDR3 sequences, roughly a third being singletons. No cognate antigen is known for these TCRs. This sample comprised cultured PBMCs, obtained from culture after CMV antigen stimulation. The source of these receptors is a human donor in good health (CMV status not recorded). Some clones in this sample may be carry-over from other donors' samples.

In the case of this clonotype: A much larger clone lies one base from this, so it may be a read error. The V gene is TRBV7-8, the J gene TRBJ2-1; D not resolved. This CDR3 contains 11 residues. CDR1 SGHVS and CDR2 FQNEAQ come from the germline V gene. Trimming took off 5 bases at V and 9 bases at J, with 8 bases between the two ends. The CDR3 region is CASSQDGEQFF. CDR3 nucleotide sequence: TGTGCCAGCAGCCAGGATGGTGAGCAGTTCTTC.

V usage is TRBV18 and J usage is TRBJ2-7, with D perhaps TRBD2 (6 bases). The V end lost 3 bases, the J end lost 0 bases, and 6 bases lay between the germline ends. Germline V gives CDR1 KGHSH, CDR2 LQKENI. CDR3 length: 13 residues. The CDR3 protein is CASSPTSSYEQYF. The DNA of the CDR3 is TGTGCCAGCTCACCGACTAGCTCCTACGAGCAGTACTTC.

This clonotype was observed at least ten times. The J gene is TRBJ1-5, the V gene TRBV7-2; 12 bases agree with TRBD1. The junction had 1 base not matched to a gene; V was cut back by 1 base and J by 0 bases. This CDR3 spans 17 amino acids. Germline V CDR1 and CDR2: SGHTA, FQGNSA. Here the CDR3 reads CASSLGGQGASNQPQHF. In nucleotides, the CDR3 is TGTGCCAGCAGCTTAGGGGGACAGGGGGCTAGCAATCAGCCCCAGCATTTT.

The chain is built from TRBV7-9 and TRBJ1-4; the match to TRBD1 covers 7 bases. V trimming: 3 bases; J trimming: 5 bases; junction bases outside the gene matches: 3. Looked up from germline, CDR1 is SEHNR and CDR2 is FQNEAQ (reference sequence). The CDR3 is 14 amino acids. CDR3 region: CASSFGQVNEKLFF. CDR3 bases: TGTGCCAGCAGCTTCGGACAGGTCAATGAAAAACTGTTTTTT.

The rearrangement links TRBV4-1 to TRBJ2-7; TRBD2 agrees at 9 bases. The CDR3 extends over 13 amino acids. With 3 bases clipped from V and 6 bases from J, the junction kept 3 bases outside the gene matches. Germline-derived CDR1 and CDR2 are MGHRA and YSYEKL. The CDR3: CASSHSGRTEQYF. CDR3 nucleotide sequence: TGCGCCAGCAGCCATAGCGGGAGAACCGAGCAGTACTTC.

In its sample, this clonotype was seen a few times. CDR3 amino acids: CASSQEWNTGELFF. The CDR3 nucleotides are TGCGCCAGCAGCCAAGAGTGGAACACCGGGGAGCTGTTTTTT. The chain has TRBV4-3 and TRBJ2-2; no definite D call. Trimming cost V 0 bases and J 1 base, with 3 bases left between them. The CDR3 spans 14 residues. Germline V gene data show CDR1 as LGHNA and CDR2 as YSLEER.

The DNA of the CDR3 is TGTGCCAGCGACTGGGGGGGGGGGTACAATGAGCAGTTCTTC. Translated: CASDWGGGYNEQFF. V usage is TRBV6-8 and J usage is TRBJ2-1; 7 bases map to TRBD2. Per the germline V gene, CDR1 is MNHGY and CDR2 is SAAAGT. The CDR3 extends over 14 amino acids. The V gene end was trimmed by 8 bases and the J gene end by 4 bases; junction bases not matched to a gene: 8.

The chain employs TRBV11-3 and TRBJ2-1; no clear D gene. CDR1 and CDR2 from the germline V gene are SGHNT and YENEEA. V lost 6 bases and J 8 bases, leaving 14 bases between the germline ends. This CDR3 is built from 13 residues. The CDR3 protein is CASRPAGYHEQFF. The CDR3 nucleotides are TGTGCCAGCAGGCCGGCAGGTTACCATGAGCAGTTCTTC. The complete variable domain, with remaining parts taken from reference TRBV11-3 and TRBJ2-1, reads EAGVVQSPRYKIIEKKQPVAFWCNPISGHNTLYWYLQNLGQGPELLIRYENEEAVDDSQLPKDRFSAERLKGVDSTLKIQPAELGDSAVYLCASRPAGYHEQFFGPGTRLTVL.

This chain joins TRBV27 and TRBJ1-1; no clear D. Germline CDR1 and CDR2: MNHEY and SMNVEV (reference sequence). The CDR3 has 14 amino acids. Trimming cost V 8 bases and J 5 bases, with 18 bases left between them. The CDR3 nucleotides are TGTGCCAGCGGTCTTCGGGCGTTGATGACTGAAGCTTTCTTT. This sequence encodes CASGLRALMTEAFF.

This sequence joins TRBV27 and TRBJ2-1; D is unresolved. This CDR3 is 11 amino acids long. Germline CDR1 reads MNHEY; CDR2 reads SMNVEV (reference sequence). Between the trimmed V and J ends, which lost 6 bases and 10 bases, there was a span of 10 bases. DNA for the CDR3: TGTGCCAGCAGCACCCTATCCGAGCAGTTCTTC. This gives the protein CASSTLSEQFF.